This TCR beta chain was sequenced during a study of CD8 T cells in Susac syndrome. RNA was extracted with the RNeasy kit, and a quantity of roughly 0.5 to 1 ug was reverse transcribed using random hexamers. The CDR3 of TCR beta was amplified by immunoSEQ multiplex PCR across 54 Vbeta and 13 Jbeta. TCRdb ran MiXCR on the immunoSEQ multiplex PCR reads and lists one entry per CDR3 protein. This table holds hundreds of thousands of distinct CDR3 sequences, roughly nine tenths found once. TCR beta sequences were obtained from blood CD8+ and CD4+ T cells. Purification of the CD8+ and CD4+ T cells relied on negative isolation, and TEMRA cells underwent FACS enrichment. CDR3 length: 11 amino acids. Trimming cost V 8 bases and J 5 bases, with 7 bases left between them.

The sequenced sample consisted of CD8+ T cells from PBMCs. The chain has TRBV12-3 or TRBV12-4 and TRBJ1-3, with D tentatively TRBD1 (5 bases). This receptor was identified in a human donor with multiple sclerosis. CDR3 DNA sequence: TGTGCCAGCTGGGACCGAAACACCATATATTTT. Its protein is CASWDRNTIYF.